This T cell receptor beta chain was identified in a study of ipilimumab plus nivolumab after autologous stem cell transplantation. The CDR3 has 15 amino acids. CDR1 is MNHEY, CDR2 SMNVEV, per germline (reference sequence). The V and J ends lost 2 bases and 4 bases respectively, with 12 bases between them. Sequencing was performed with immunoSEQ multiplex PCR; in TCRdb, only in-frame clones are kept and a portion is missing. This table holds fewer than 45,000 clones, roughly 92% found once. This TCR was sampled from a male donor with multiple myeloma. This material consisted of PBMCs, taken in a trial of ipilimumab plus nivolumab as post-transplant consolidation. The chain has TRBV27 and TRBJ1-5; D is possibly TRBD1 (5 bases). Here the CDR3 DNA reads TGTGCCAGCAGTTTAGTAGGCGGGGGGAATCAGCCCCAGCATTTT. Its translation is CASSLVGGGNQPQHF.